These 23 T cell receptor beta chains were all obtained from the same sample, sequenced in a study of cytomegalovirus exposure and HLA in healthy donors. The primer mix had 60 Vbeta and 13 Jbeta primers. This table comes from immunoSEQ multiplex PCR, and its TCRdb copy is limited to in-frame clones, with some not included. The sample lists about 90,000 clones, roughly 80% occurring once. Material for sequencing was PBMCs. The source of these receptors is a woman aged 40-49 years in good health and CMV-seropositive.

J is TRBJ2-7 and V is TRBV2; 8 bases match TRBD1. This CDR3 spans 14 amino acids. Germline V gene data show CDR1 as SNHLY and CDR2 as FYNNEI. V dropped 6 bases and J dropped 7; count of bases not matched to a gene: 11. CDR3 nucleotide sequence: TGTGCCAGCAGGGTTGGCCAGGGGGCTTTTGAGCAGTACTTC. It codes for CASRVGQGAFEQYF. Based on the CDR3 plus reference TRBV2 and TRBJ2-7, the full variable domain is EPEVTQTPSHQVTQMGQEVILRCVPISNHLYFYWYRQILGQKVEFLVSFYNNEISEKSEIFDDQFSVERPDGSNFTLKIRSTKLEDSAMYFCASRVGQGAFEQYFGPGTRLTVT.

This clone has ten or more counts. The chain employs TRBV6-1 and TRBJ2-7; the D gene is possibly TRBD2 (5 bases). The germline CDR1 and CDR2 sequences are MNHNS and SASEGT. The CDR3 is made up of 14 amino acids. V lost 4 bases to trimming and J lost 2 bases, with 12 bases between them. CDR3 protein: CASSADFQAYEQYF. The CDR3 bases are TGTGCCAGCAGTGCGGACTTCCAAGCCTACGAGCAGTACTTC.

The chain is built from TRBV28 and TRBJ2-3, with 9 bases fitting TRBD2. Trimming cost V 3 bases and J 5 bases; bases outside gene matches: 6. This CDR3 contains 15 residues. Germline V gene sequence: CDR1 MDHEN, CDR2 SYDVKM. Here the CDR3 reads CASSLWGLAGDTQYF. CDR3 bases: TGTGCCAGCAGTTTGTGGGGACTAGCAGGAGATACGCAGTATTTT.

The chain links TRBV5-1 to TRBJ2-3; a weak D match, TRBD2 (6 bases). The CDR3 spans 15 residues. The germline CDR1 and CDR2 sequences are SGHRS and YFSETQ. The V gene lost 0 bases and the J gene lost 5 bases, with 13 bases spanning the gap. The CDR3 reads CASSLASGAVDTQYF. DNA for the CDR3: TGCGCCAGCAGCTTGGCTTCGGGAGCAGTAGATACGCAGTATTTT.

This chain joins TRBV6-1 and TRBJ2-3; 10 bases map to TRBD1. The germline gives CDR1 MNHNS, CDR2 SASEGT. V dropped 4 bases and J dropped 5; count of bases not matched to a gene: 9. The CDR3 totals 16 residues. CDR3 nucleotide sequence: TGTGCCAGCAGTGGATGGGACAGGGGAGCGATAGATACGCAGTATTTT. It codes for CASSGWDRGAIDTQYF.

The rearrangement uses TRBV6-5 and TRBJ2-7; D not resolved. The ends were cut back, 0 bases at V and 7 bases at J, with 7 bases in the middle. The CDR3 consists of 12 residues. Germline lookup yields CDR1 MNHEY and CDR2 SVGAGI. The CDR3 region is CASSYSRGEQYF. The CDR3 DNA reads TGTGCCAGCAGTTACTCTCGCGGAGAGCAGTACTTC.

This clone was recorded a few times. The CDR3, as DNA: TGTGCCAGCAGACGGGACAGGTCCAACACTGAAGCTTTCTTT. Translated, it gives CASRRDRSNTEAFF. The V gene is TRBV11-3, the J gene TRBJ1-1; TRBD1 matches 8 bases. Germline CDR1 reads SGHNT; CDR2 reads YENEEA. V gave up 6 bases and J gave up 2 bases; unmatched junction bases: 5. The CDR3 contains 14 residues. Supplemented by reference TRBV11-3 and TRBJ1-1, the full variable domain reads EAGVVQSPRYKIIEKKQPVAFWCNPISGHNTLYWYLQNLGQGPELLIRYENEEAVDDSQLPKDRFSAERLKGVDSTLKIQPAELGDSAVYLCASRRDRSNTEAFFGQGTRLTVV.

This clone is a singleton in its sample. This chain uses TRBV7-8 with TRBJ2-7; 7 bases agree with TRBD2. Trimming cost V 0 bases and J 4 bases; bases outside gene matches: 3. In germline, CDR1 is SGHVS, CDR2 FQNEAQ. The CDR3 covers 14 residues. CDR3 coding DNA: TGTGCCAGCAGCTTAGCGGTGGGAGGGTACGAGCAGTACTTC. The encoded protein is CASSLAVGGYEQYF.

CDR3 coding DNA: TGCGCCAGCAGCCTAACCCGGACAGGCACCTACGAGCAGTACTTC. Translating gives CASSLTRTGTYEQYF. This chain connects TRBV4-1 to TRBJ2-7, with 7 bases identical to TRBD1. Germline V gene lookup returns CDR1 MGHRA and CDR2 YSYEKL. The CDR3 is 15 amino acids. J was trimmed by 2 bases and V by 4 bases; bases with no gene match: 8.

V gene TRBV7-3 combines with J gene TRBJ2-5; perhaps TRBD2 as D (6 bases). The germline gives CDR1 SGHTA, CDR2 FQGTGA. The V and J ends lost 5 bases and 1 base respectively, with 14 bases between them. This CDR3 has 15 amino acids. Written as DNA, the CDR3 is TGTGCCAGCAGCCCCCTGGCTAGCGCCCAAGAGACCCAGTACTTC. Amino acid sequence: CASSPLASAQETQYF.

To note about this clone: The junction shows a germline mismatch at one end, possibly a read error. The same CDR3 also results from other DNA sequences found in this sample. The J gene is TRBJ2-1, the V gene TRBV27, with D unclear. The CDR3 is made up of 12 amino acids. The germline V gene encodes CDR1 MNHEY and CDR2 SMNVEV (reference sequence). The DNA of the CDR3 is TGCGCCAGCAGTTTCTCGTCGGATGAGCAGTTCTTC. It specifies CASSFSSDEQFF.

The CDR3 sequence: CASSLLSGDGRQFF. The DNA for the CDR3 is TGCGCCAGCAGCTTGCTTAGCGGGGATGGGAGGCAGTTCTTC. The genes are TRBV5-1 and TRBJ2-1, with 8 bases that match TRBD2. CDR3 size: 14 residues. V lost 1 base, J lost 12 bases, and 9 bases stayed unmatched. The germline CDR1 and CDR2 sequences are SGHRS and YFSETQ.

Only a few counts were recorded for this clone. The genes are TRBV4-3 and TRBJ2-1, with 7 bases fitting TRBD2. J gave up 0 bases and V 0 bases, and 2 bases lay outside the gene matches. The CDR3 contains 16 residues. Per germline, CDR1 LGHNA and CDR2 YSLEER. The chain's CDR3 is CASSQDGGGSYNEQFF. The DNA for the CDR3 is TGCGCCAGCAGCCAAGATGGGGGGGGCTCCTACAATGAGCAGTTCTTC.

The chain recombines TRBV27 with TRBJ2-7; D remains unclear. Trimming stripped 6 bases from V and 2 bases from J, with 11 bases between. CDR1 and CDR2 from the germline V gene are MNHEY and SMNVEV (reference sequence). This CDR3 is built from 13 residues. Here the CDR3 reads CASSALTPYEQYF. CDR3 sequence (DNA): TGTGCCAGCAGCGCGCTGACTCCCTACGAGCAGTACTTC.

The V gene is TRBV20-1, the J gene TRBJ1-4; no definite D call. The CDR3 spans 11 residues. The ends were cut back, 3 bases at V and 8 bases at J, with 7 bases in the middle. Per the germline V gene, CDR1 is DFQATT and CDR2 is SNEGSKA (reference sequence). As DNA, the CDR3 is TGCAGTGCTAGTTTCTTCGAAAAACTGTTTTTT. It yields the protein CSASFFEKLFF.

The J gene is TRBJ2-1, the V gene TRBV6-5; D possibly corresponds to TRBD2 (6 bases). The CDR3 spans 12 residues. The V end was cut by 4 bases, the J end by 15 bases, with 16 bases between. CDR1 is MNHEY and CDR2 is SVGAGI in the germline V gene. In DNA form, the CDR3 reads TGTGCCAGCAGTTTACAAACGGGGGTTCTGTTCTTC. Residues: CASSLQTGVLFF.

This rearrangement joins TRBV7-3 to TRBJ2-3; 8 bases are shared with TRBD2. V shed 5 bases and J 4 bases; nucleotides not matched to a gene: 5. CDR3 size: 14 residues. The germline gives CDR1 SGHTA, CDR2 FQGTGA. CDR3 residues: CASSNTGGADTQYF. DNA of the CDR3: TGTGCCAGCAGCAACACGGGGGGGGCAGATACGCAGTATTTT.

The chain employs TRBV9 and TRBJ2-3, with D perhaps matching TRBD2 (5 bases). Trimming left V 0 bases short and J 0 bases short, with 8 bases between. CDR1 and CDR2 (germline): SGDLS, YYNGEE. This CDR3 is built from 15 residues. The CDR3: CASSVVGGSTDTQYF. In nucleotides, the CDR3 is TGTGCCAGCAGCGTAGTGGGCGGGAGCACAGATACGCAGTATTTT.

This clone was found once. As DNA, the CDR3 is TGTGCCAGCAGTGAGGGGGTGCGGGGTTACTATGGCTACACCTTC. It codes for CASSEGVRGYYGYTF. The chain joins TRBV6-1 to TRBJ1-2; weak D call: TRBD1 (5 bases). The CDR3 has 15 residues. The V end was cut by 3 bases, the J end by 3 bases, with 14 bases between. CDR1 is MNHNS, CDR2 SASEGT, per germline.

The chain has TRBV5-6 and TRBJ2-5, with 8 bases that match TRBD1. The J call is doubtful: the DNA matches TRBJ2-7 better. Germline-derived CDR1 and CDR2 are SGHDT and YYEEEE. The CDR3 is 16 amino acids. In DNA form, the CDR3 reads TGTGCCAGCAGCTTCTATGACAGGGGATTACCCTACGAGCAGTACTTC. It codes for CASSFYDRGLPYEQYF.

In its sample, this clone was seen a few times. This chain joins TRBV7-2 and TRBJ1-2; no clear D. The CDR3 runs 13 residues. Germline lookup yields CDR1 SGHTA and CDR2 FQGNSA. Trimming stripped 5 bases from V and 7 bases from J, with 14 bases between. CDR3 in amino acids: CASSPALGGGYTF. CDR3 sequence (DNA): TGTGCCAGCAGCCCGGCGCTTGGAGGTGGCTACACCTTC.

This clone has a handful of counts. The rearrangement joins TRBV4-1 to TRBJ2-7; 13 bases line up with TRBD2. The V gene end was trimmed by 1 base and the J gene end by 4 bases; junction bases not matched to a gene: 4. This CDR3 has 16 residues. Germline loops: CDR1 MGHRA, CDR2 YSYEKL. The CDR3 DNA reads as TGCGCCAGCAGCCAAGGGACTAGCGGGAGTGGATACGAGCAGTACTTC. Translating it yields CASSQGTSGSGYEQYF.

The genes are TRBV15 and TRBJ1-4; 7 positions match TRBD1. Germline CDR1 is LNHNV and CDR2 is YYDKDF (reference sequence). The CDR3 runs to 18 residues. Trimming at V came to 0 bases and at J to 1 base, leaving 8 bases not matched to a gene. The CDR3 region has the DNA TGTGCCACCAGCAGAGATCGAGGAGGGGGCAAAACTAATGAAAAACTGTTTTTT. As protein: CATSRDRGGGKTNEKLFF.